Sequencing of this TCR beta chain was carried out in a study of blood T cells in healthy people across ages. Overall study results and limits: The fall in TCR beta diversity per million T cells was roughly linear with age.

Germline assignment: CDR1 SNHLY and CDR2 FYNNEI. The V end lost 0 bases, the J end lost 5 bases, and 16 bases lay between the germline ends. The CDR3 spans 17 residues. Primers used in a second PCR of about 6 to 11 cycles were a sample-barcoded 5' primer and a J-beta primer mix. Each sample provided no less than 2.5 million CDR3-containing paired-end reads. TCRdb called the 5' RACE reads again in MiXCR, with one record for every CDR3 protein. The sample records fewer than 1.5 million distinct CDR3 sequences, 42% being singletons. As regards this clonotype: The target antigen is unknown.

This clonotype was obtained from a woman between 18 and 30 years old in good health. The genes are TRBV2 and TRBJ1-4; D is possibly TRBD1 (5 bases). Sequences were obtained from blood. The CDR3 spells CASSEALRQTYNEKLFF. CDR3 bases: TGTGCCAGCAGTGAAGCCCTTAGACAGACTTACAATGAAAAACTGTTTTTT.